The present TCR beta chain was sequenced within a study of post-analysis software for immune sequencing data. Across the study: Several disease courses (relapsing-remitting, secondary progressive and progressive-relapsing) of multiple sclerosis were included.

V was pared by 6 bases and J by 9 bases, with 18 bases between. This CDR3 comprises 15 residues. Study-level points and caveats: Controls' normalized Chao1 diversity significantly exceeded that of multiple sclerosis patients. Roughly five TRBV segments appeared more often in patients than in controls, and TRBV5-6, TRBV5-1 and TRBV20-1 were among these.

The TCR beta cDNA libraries carried unique molecular identifiers. The T cell input of roughly 0.9 to 11 million gave hundreds of thousands of cDNA molecules. TCRdb re-derived calls from the PCR reads in MiXCR, one entry per CDR3 protein. The table has roughly 430,000 distinct CDR3 sequences, 30% to 45% seen once; the top ten hold approximately 7.1%. Comments on this clonotype: Its antigen is currently unknown.

This sequence was found in a girl aged 2-10 years with multiple sclerosis. The chain is built from TRBV12-3 or TRBV12-4 and TRBJ1-6, with a tentative D call TRBD1 (6 bases). Sequencing was performed on blood. The CDR3 protein is CASRDRDTSFSPLHF. CDR3 DNA: TGTGCCAGCAGGGATCGGGACACCTCCTTTTCACCCCTCCACTTT.